Shown below are 21 T cell receptor beta chains from a single sample sequenced in a study of blood T cell repertoires in COVID-19 (dated by TCRdb to 2020 to 2021). The library was obtained by the immunoSEQ multiplex PCR assay. Held by TCRdb, this immuneACCESS table contains in-frame sequences only and omits some clones. Under half of the omission traces to an unresolved V gene where checked; the cause of the rest is unknown. The sample table lists 82,000 or so clones, around 89% of them with a count of one. Of the sample, 1.2% falls within the top ten clones. Sequenced material: PBMCs or T cells enriched from blood (not recorded which). All receptors derive from a woman between 50 and 59 years old with acute COVID-19.

This clone was seen a handful of times. The V call is TRBV5-4, the J call TRBJ2-1; 11 bases align to TRBD2. This CDR3 is 15 amino acids long. Per the germline V gene, CDR1 is SGHNT and CDR2 is YYREEE (reference sequence). V trimming: 5 bases; J trimming: 7 bases; junction bases outside the gene matches: 8. The CDR3 nucleotides read TGTGCCAGCAGTACTAGCGGGAGTGGTATAAATGAGCAGTTCTTC. It is translated as CASSTSGSGINEQFF.

The chain couples TRBV9 to TRBJ2-1; D remains unclear. CDR1 SGDLS and CDR2 YYNGEE come from the germline V gene. The CDR3 loop spans 15 amino acids. Trimming took off 0 bases at V and 6 bases at J, with 13 bases between the two ends. The CDR3: CASSVVSADLNEQFF. In nucleotides, the CDR3 is TGTGCCAGCAGCGTAGTGAGCGCCGATCTCAATGAGCAGTTCTTC.

The V call is TRBV18, the J call TRBJ1-5; possible D gene TRBD1, 6 bases. This CDR3 contains 14 residues. The V and J ends lost 4 bases and 2 bases respectively, with 9 bases between them. Germline V gene data show CDR1 as KGHSH and CDR2 as LQKENI. The CDR3 spells CASSQGDGNQPQHF. The DNA of the CDR3 is TGTGCCAGCTCACAGGGGGACGGCAATCAGCCCCAGCATTTT.

The rearrangement uses TRBV11-3 and TRBJ1-3; no firm D call. In germline, CDR1 is SGHNT, CDR2 YENEEA. The V and J ends lost 5 bases and 0 bases respectively, with 11 bases between them. CDR3 length: 15 amino acids. Written as DNA, the CDR3 is TGTGCCAGCAGCCTGCTGGGAGTCTCTGGAAACACCATATATTTT. Protein sequence: CASSLLGVSGNTIYF. The full variable domain, in which reference TRBV11-3 and TRBJ1-3 provide the parts outside the CDR3, is EAGVVQSPRYKIIEKKQPVAFWCNPISGHNTLYWYLQNLGQGPELLIRYENEEAVDDSQLPKDRFSAERLKGVDSTLKIQPAELGDSAVYLCASSLLGVSGNTIYFGEGSWLTVV.

The V and J genes are TRBV7-2 and TRBJ2-3, with 7 positions matching TRBD2. The CDR3 extends over 15 amino acids. The V and J ends lost 5 bases and 1 base, in that order; junction bases with no gene match: 6. Germline-derived CDR1 and CDR2 are SGHTA and FQGNSA. The CDR3 reads CASSPQAGRTDTQYF. The CDR3 DNA reads as TGTGCCAGCAGCCCCCAAGCGGGACGCACAGATACGCAGTATTTT. The variable domain in full, with the rest retrieved from reference TRBV7-2 and TRBJ2-3, is GAGVSQSPSNKVTEKGKDVELRCDPISGHTALYWYRQSLGQGLEFLIYFQGNSAPDKSGLPSDRFSAERTGGSVSTLTIQRTQQEDSAVYLCASSPQAGRTDTQYFGPGTRLTVL.

J is TRBJ1-6 and V is TRBV7-9, with a possible D match to TRBD1 (5 bases). V was cut by 6 bases and J by 3 bases, with 9 bases left in between. This CDR3 contains 14 residues. Germline values: CDR1 SEHNR, CDR2 FQNEAQ (reference sequence). CDR3 loop: CASSWGLYNSPLHF. DNA of the CDR3: TGTGCCAGCAGTTGGGGCCTCTATAATTCACCCCTCCACTTT.

The gene calls are TRBV27 and TRBJ1-1; TRBD1 aligns across 8 bases. The CDR3 runs to 15 residues. Germline V gene lookup returns CDR1 MNHEY and CDR2 SMNVEV (reference sequence). V lost 4 bases and J lost 1; bases outside the gene matches: 5. CDR3 protein: CASSSWTGWNTEAFF. The CDR3 DNA is TGTGCCAGCAGTTCCTGGACAGGGTGGAACACTGAAGCTTTCTTT.

This clone was recorded once. The V and J genes are TRBV30 and TRBJ1-6; D may be TRBD1 (5 bases). CDR3 length: 13 residues. Deletions cut 1 base from V and 6 bases from J, with 7 bases between. Germline CDR1 GTSNPN, CDR2 SVGIG (reference sequence). CDR3 sequence (DNA): TGTGCCTGGAGTGCAGGGTTTAATTCACCCCTCCACTTT. Translation gives CAWSAGFNSPLHF.

This clone was found once. The rearrangement links TRBV11-2 to TRBJ2-1, with 7 positions matching TRBD2. The CDR3 totals 14 residues. CDR1 SGHAT and CDR2 FQNNGV come from the germline V gene. V shed 0 bases, J shed 7 bases, and the junction held 3 bases outside the gene matches. The CDR3, as DNA: TGTGCCAGCAGCTTAGACCTTAGCGGGAATGAGCAGTTCTTC. It yields the protein CASSLDLSGNEQFF. The full variable domain, rest sourced from reference TRBV11-2 and TRBJ2-1, is EAGVAQSPRYKIIEKRQSVAFWCNPISGHATLYWYQQILGQGPKLLIQFQNNGVVDDSQLPKDRFSAERLKGVDSTLKIQPAKLEDSAVYLCASSLDLSGNEQFFGPGTRLTVL.

This chain connects TRBV7-9 to TRBJ2-2; TRBD2 matches 8 bases. Germline assignment: CDR1 SEHNR and CDR2 FQNEAQ (reference sequence). Trimming took 4 bases from V and 1 from J; bases not matched to a gene: 2. The CDR3 consists of 15 residues. This chain's CDR3 is CASSWGLGNTGELFF. The CDR3 DNA reads as TGTGCCAGCAGCTGGGGACTAGGGAACACCGGGGAGCTGTTTTTT.

The chain recombines TRBV18 with TRBJ1-3; D unclear. Trimming removed 0 bases from V and 0 bases from J, with 9 bases in between. CDR1 is KGHSH and CDR2 is LQKENI in the germline V gene. There are 16 residues in the CDR3. The CDR3 reads CASSPPAGLSGNTIYF. In DNA, the CDR3 is TGTGCCAGCTCACCACCGGCAGGCCTCTCTGGAAACACCATATATTTT.

The chain combines TRBV18 with TRBJ2-2; 8 bases are a match to TRBD2. The CDR3 spans 16 residues. The J segment lost 4 bases and the V segment lost 1 base, leaving 5 bases of the junction unmatched. Germline assignment: CDR1 KGHSH and CDR2 LQKENI. CDR3 in DNA: TGTGCCAGCTCACCACGGACTAGCCGTGGCACCGGGGAGCTGTTTTTT. As protein: CASSPRTSRGTGELFF.

The chain uses TRBV19 and TRBJ2-7, with TRBD1 matching 10 bases. The length of the CDR3 is 13 residues. Germline V gives CDR1 LNHDA, CDR2 SQIVND (reference sequence). Trimming removed 5 bases from V and 6 bases from J; junction bases left unmatched: 4. The CDR3 here is CASSFGTGVEQYF. The CDR3 bases are TGTGCCAGTAGTTTCGGGACAGGGGTCGAGCAGTACTTC.

The chain carries TRBV30 and TRBJ2-7; 7 bases agree with TRBD1. V shed 3 bases and J 3 bases; nucleotides not matched to a gene: 11. The CDR3 runs 15 residues. CDR1 and CDR2 (germline): GTSNPN, SVGIG (reference sequence). CDR3 protein: CAWSRGETGNYEQYF. The CDR3 DNA is TGTGCCTGGAGCAGGGGAGAGACAGGGAACTACGAGCAGTACTTC.

This clone was seen just once. J is TRBJ2-3 and V is TRBV5-5, with 9 bases lining up with TRBD1. The CDR3 has 16 residues. Trimming removed 3 bases from V and 2 bases from J; junction bases left unmatched: 7. Per the germline V gene, CDR1 is SGHKS and CDR2 is YYEKEE (reference sequence). The CDR3 nucleotides are TGTGCCAGCAGCTCTTGGCGGACAGGGGCCACAGATACGCAGTATTTT. Its translation: CASSSWRTGATDTQYF.

J is TRBJ2-3 and V is TRBV30, with D hard to call. Per the germline V gene, CDR1 is GTSNPN and CDR2 is SVGIG (reference sequence). Trimming took 4 bases from V and 0 from J, leaving 5 bases between them. CDR3 length: 12 amino acids. The CDR3 loop is CAWNPSTDTQYF. DNA for the CDR3: TGTGCCTGGAATCCTAGCACAGATACGCAGTATTTT.

This clone was counted a single time. The V and J genes are TRBV3-1 (or the pseudogene TRBV3-2) and TRBJ2-1, with D possibly matching TRBD2 (5 bases). The germline V and J ends were trimmed by 5 bases and 4 bases, with 12 bases remaining between them. CDR1 and CDR2 from the germline V gene are LGHDT and YNNKEL (reference sequence). This CDR3 is 14 amino acids long. CDR3 sequence reads: CASSALDSYNEQFF. DNA for the CDR3: TGTGCCAGCAGCGCACTGGACTCTTACAATGAGCAGTTCTTC.

This chain connects TRBV3-1 (or the pseudogene TRBV3-2) to TRBJ1-2; 7 bases fit TRBD1. Germline CDR1 is LGHDT and CDR2 is YNNKEL (reference sequence). V lost 6 bases, J lost 1 base, and 5 bases stayed unmatched. The CDR3 has 14 amino acids. The CDR3: CASSPGQHNYGYTF. CDR3 in DNA: TGTGCCAGCAGTCCGGGACAGCATAACTATGGCTACACCTTC.

Notes on this clone: A read error may explain this, as a much larger clone is one base away. Within the sample, other DNA sequences also encode this same CDR3. CDR3 region: CASSVVPSSYEQYF. DNA of the CDR3: TGTGCCAGCAGCGTAGTACCTAGCTCCTACGAGCAGTACTTC. The rearrangement joins TRBV9 to TRBJ2-7; D is unresolved. Germline V gene data show CDR1 as SGDLS and CDR2 as YYNGEE. The germline V and J ends were trimmed by 0 bases and 0 bases, with 7 bases remaining between them. This CDR3 region has 14 residues. Filled out from reference TRBV9 and TRBJ2-7, the complete variable domain reads DSGVTQTPKHLITATGQRVTLRCSPRSGDLSVYWYQQSLDQGLQFLIQYYNGEERAKGNILERFSAQQFPDLHSELNLSSLELGDSALYFCASSVVPSSYEQYFGPGTRLTVT.

The V gene is TRBV6-5, the J gene TRBJ1-2, with TRBD1 identical over 8 bases. Trimming took 10 bases from V and 5 from J; bases not matched to a gene: 9. CDR1 MNHEY and CDR2 SVGAGI come from the germline V gene. The CDR3 sequence is 13 residues long. The CDR3 nucleotides read TGTGCCACCACCCAGGGGGCGCGGTATGGCTACACCTTC. Its translation: CATTQGARYGYTF.

V is TRBV6-5 and J is TRBJ1-2, with a weak D call TRBD1 (6 bases). This CDR3 is built from 15 residues. The germline V and J ends were trimmed by 8 bases and 2 bases, with 18 bases remaining between them. Germline CDR1 MNHEY, CDR2 SVGAGI. CDR3 sequence reads: CASWGPGPLNYGYTF. The CDR3 nucleotides read TGTGCCAGCTGGGGGCCGGGTCCGCTAAACTATGGCTACACCTTC.